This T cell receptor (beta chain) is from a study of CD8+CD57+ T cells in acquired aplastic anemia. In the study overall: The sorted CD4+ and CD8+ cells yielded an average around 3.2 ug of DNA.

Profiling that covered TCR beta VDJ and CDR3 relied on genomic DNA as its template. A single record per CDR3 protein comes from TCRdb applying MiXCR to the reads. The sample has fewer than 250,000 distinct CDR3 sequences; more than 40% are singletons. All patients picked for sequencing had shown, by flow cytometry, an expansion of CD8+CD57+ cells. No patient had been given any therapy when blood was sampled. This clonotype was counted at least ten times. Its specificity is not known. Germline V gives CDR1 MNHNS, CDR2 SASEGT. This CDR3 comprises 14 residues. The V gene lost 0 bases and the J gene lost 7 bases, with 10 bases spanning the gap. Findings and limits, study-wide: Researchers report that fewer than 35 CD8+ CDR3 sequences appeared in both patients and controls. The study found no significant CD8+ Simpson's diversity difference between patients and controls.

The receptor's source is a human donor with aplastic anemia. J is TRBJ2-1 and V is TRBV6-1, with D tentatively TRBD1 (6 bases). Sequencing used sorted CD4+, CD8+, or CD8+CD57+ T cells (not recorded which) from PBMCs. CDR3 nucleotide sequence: TGTGCCAGCAGTGAAGCAGGCAGGGGAAATGAGCAGTTCTTC. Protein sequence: CASSEAGRGNEQFF.